This is a list of T cell receptor beta chains from one sample in a study of cytotoxic CD8 clonotypes in ibrutinib-treated CLL. Here immunoSEQ multiplex PCR was the method, and the copy in TCRdb shows in-frame clones only, minus some. Found here are more than 200,000 clones, just under 80% of them singletons; the top ten hold roughly an eighth. Specimen: PBMCs, collected after 12 months of ibrutinib treatment. These receptors were taken from a human donor with chronic lymphocytic leukemia. Both conserved end residues are part of each CDR3. A D gene is named only where the DNA matches it firmly. A clone size is listed for some rows: how often the clone was seen (once, few, many), or a class if it is expanded.

D	size	V	J	CDR3	DNA
TRBD1	-	TRBV7-2	TRBJ1-1	CASSLLDRVNTEAFF	TGTGCCAGCAGCTTATTGGACAGGGTGAACACTGAAGCTTTCTTT
TRBD1	once	TRBV27	TRBJ1-1	CATRQGGNTEAFF	TGTGCCACCAGACAGGGAGGGAACACTGAAGCTTTCTTT
-	-	TRBV6-1	TRBJ2-5	CASSEAGETQYF	TGTGCCAGCAGTGAGGCGGGGGAGACCCAGTACTTC
-	-	TRBV2	TRBJ2-2	CASSEDGPPGELFF	TGTGCCAGCAGTGAAGATGGTCCCCCCGGGGAGCTGTTTTTT
TRBD2	-	TRBV5-1	TRBJ2-3	CASRLAGVSDTQYF	TGCGCCAGCAGGCTAGCGGGAGTGTCAGATACGCAGTATTTT
-	-	TRBV5-6	TRBJ1-3	CASSPLTAGNTIYF	TGTGCCAGCAGCCCATTGACAGCTGGGAACACCATATATTTT
TRBD2	-	TRBV5-4	TRBJ2-7	CASSFLAGGPDEQYF	TGTGCCAGCAGCTTCCTAGCGGGAGGGCCGGACGAGCAGTACTTC
-	-	TRBV7-6	TRBJ1-5	CASSLVGGMNQPQHF	TGTGCCAGCAGCTTAGTAGGAGGTATGAATCAGCCCCAGCATTTT
-	-	TRBV7-9	TRBJ1-1	CASSQSGRGTGAFF	TGTGCCAGCAGCCAGTCGGGCAGGGGCACAGGAGCTTTCTTT
-	-	TRBV5-1	TRBJ2-6	CASNDIPGANVLTF	TGCGCCAGCAACGACATCCCGGGGGCCAACGTCCTGACTTTC
-	-	TRBV5-1	TRBJ1-1	CASSLGQTGTLDTEAFF	TGCGCCAGCAGCTTGGGGCAGACGGGGACGCTAGACACTGAAGCTTTCTTT
-	once	TRBV2	TRBJ2-7	CASNTQFGSYEQYF	TGTGCCAGCAACACGCAATTTGGCTCCTACGAGCAGTACTTC
-	once	TRBV14	TRBJ1-4	CASSQVGVGGEKLFF	TGTGCCAGCAGCCAAGTGGGGGTAGGGGGTGAAAAACTGTTTTTT
TRBD1	-	TRBV19	TRBJ2-1	CASSISTGSYNEQFF	TGTGCCAGTAGTATTTCGACAGGGTCCTACAATGAGCAGTTCTTC
-	-	TRBV4-1	TRBJ2-3	CASSPFSRASTDTQYF	TGCGCCAGCAGCCCGTTCTCGCGGGCAAGCACAGATACGCAGTATTTT
-	-	TRBV6-4	TRBJ2-1	CASSEKDGTAYNEQFF	TGTGCCAGCAGTGAGAAGGACGGGACGGCGTACAATGAGCAGTTCTTC
-	-	TRBV11-2	TRBJ1-1	CASSSQGWGTEAFF	TGTGCCAGCAGCTCCCAGGGGTGGGGCACTGAAGCTTTCTTT
TRBD2	-	TRBV27	TRBJ2-2	CASSFERGGDGELFF	TGTGCCAGCAGTTTCGAGCGGGGGGGCGACGGGGAGCTGTTTTTT
TRBD1	-	TRBV7-9	TRBJ2-2	CASSLSSRAGGPGELFF	TGTGCCAGCAGCCTCTCTAGTCGGGCAGGGGGCCCCGGGGAGCTGTTTTTT
TRBD1	once	TRBV29-1	TRBJ2-2	CSVDRGFNTGELFF	TGCAGCGTTGACAGGGGGTTTAATACCGGGGAGCTGTTTTTT
-	-	TRBV14	TRBJ1-2	CASSQDGREVLGYTF	TGTGCCAGCAGCCAAGATGGGCGGGAGGTGCTTGGCTACACCTTC
-	few	TRBV7-3	TRBJ2-7	CASSPTGNTYEQYF	TGTGCCAGCAGCCCCACAGGGAACACCTACGAGCAGTACTTC
-	-	TRBV2	TRBJ2-7	CASRQTPGTYEQYF	TGTGCCAGCCGTCAAACGCCGGGGACCTACGAGCAGTACTTC
-	-	TRBV6-5	TRBJ2-5	CASSYSQGGETQYF	TGTGCCAGCAGTTACTCTCAGGGGGGAGAGACCCAGTACTTC
-	-	TRBV11-2	TRBJ2-3	CASSLVATYSDTQYF	TGTGCCAGCAGCTTAGTCGCTACCTACTCAGATACGCAGTATTTT
-	-	TRBV12-2	TRBJ2-7	CASRSAGTDPYEQYF	TGTGCAAGTCGCTCAGCGGGGACAGACCCCTACGAGCAGTACTTC
-	once	TRBV19	TRBJ1-2	CASSIQLTNYGYTF	TGTGCCAGTAGTATACAGTTAACTAACTATGGCTACACCTTC
-	-	TRBV28	TRBJ2-3	CASSFDSGTDTQYF	TGTGCCAGCAGTTTTGACTCGGGGACAGATACGCAGTATTTT
-	-	TRBV5-1	TRBJ1-1	CASSSDTSEAFF	TGCGCCAGCAGCTCAGACACTTCCGAAGCTTTCTTT
-	once	TRBV7-2	TRBJ1-3	CASSPRVPSGNTIYF	TGTGCCAGCAGCCCGCGCGTCCCCTCTGGAAACACCATATATTTT
TRBD1	-	TRBV28	TRBJ2-7	CASATLGQAMNEQYF	TGTGCCAGTGCGACCCTGGGACAGGCAATGAACGAGCAGTACTTC
-	-	TRBV10-3	TRBJ1-1	CAIRGASEAFF	TGTGCCATCAGGGGGGCTTCTGAAGCTTTCTTT
TRBD1	-	TRBV19	TRBJ1-6	CASRDRQGWSPLHF	TGTGCCAGTAGGGACCGACAGGGATGGTCACCCCTCCACTTT
-	few	TRBV6-5	TRBJ2-7	CASSYSGGSSYEQYF	TGTGCCAGCAGTTACAGTGGGGGGAGCTCCTACGAGCAGTACTTC
-	-	TRBV9	TRBJ2-1	CASSVGLVGGHEQFF	TGTGCCAGCAGCGTAGGACTAGTAGGCGGGCATGAGCAGTTCTTC
-	-	TRBV6-1	TRBJ1-2	CASSEQDAGGYTF	TGTGCCAGCAGTGAACAAGATGCCGGTGGCTACACCTTC
TRBD2	-	TRBV4-2	TRBJ2-7	CASSQDPSGGLTTYEQYF	TGTGCCAGCAGCCAAGATCCCAGCGGGGGGCTTACTACCTACGAGCAGTACTTC
-	-	TRBV28	TRBJ1-1	CAHGHYLGMNTEAFF	TGTGCCCATGGGCACTACCTGGGGATGAACACTGAAGCTTTCTTT
-	few	TRBV6-1	TRBJ1-1	CASSLLEADTEAFF	TGTGCCAGCAGCCTTTTGGAGGCGGACACTGAAGCTTTCTTT